One sample yielded the 26 T cell receptor beta chains listed below, sequenced in a study of T-cell reconstitution after alpha-beta-depleted transplantation in children. The authors prepared the TCRbeta library with unique molecular identifiers. Each CDR3 protein gets one entry after TCRdb re-called the PCR reads with MiXCR. The data show a few hundred thousand distinct CDR3 sequences, approximately 42% seen once. The sequenced sample was PBMCs, obtained before TCRalphabeta/CD19-depleted stem cell transplant. Every receptor here comes from a girl between 2 and 10 years old with aplastic anemia, due to receive a stem cell transplant.

J is TRBJ2-3 and V is TRBV10-3; D possibly corresponds to TRBD1 (5 bases). Germline loops: CDR1 ENHRY, CDR2 SYGVKD. Trimming cost V 3 bases and J 2 bases, with 12 bases left between them. The CDR3 runs to 15 residues. This CDR3 reads CAISERKGHTDTQYF. The CDR3 coding sequence is TGTGCCATCAGTGAACGAAAGGGGCACACAGATACGCAGTATTTT.

The rearrangement links TRBV28 to TRBJ2-3; no clear D. V lost 1 base and J 4 bases, leaving 21 bases between the germline ends. The CDR3 extends over 18 amino acids. Germline V gene lookup returns CDR1 MDHEN and CDR2 SYDVKM. The CDR3 DNA reads as TGTGCCAGCAGTTTATCCGTAGAATCAGACACTACGGCAGATACGCAGTATTTT. This codes for CASSLSVESDTTADTQYF.

With regard to this clonotype: A read error is possible here, since a much larger clone lies one base away. This likely comes from a read error, as the CDR3 has no conserved phenylalanine or tryptophan at its end. The chain is built from TRBV12-3 or TRBV12-4 and TRBJ2-1; D possibly corresponds to TRBD1 (6 bases). CDR3 size: 14 residues. V was cut by 5 bases and J by 2 bases, with 10 bases left in between. The CDR3 DNA reads TGTGCCAGCAGTGAACAGGGAACCTACAATGAGCAGTTCTTA. This encodes CASSEQGTYNEQFL.

The chain combines TRBV20-1 with TRBJ2-7; 10 bases align to TRBD2. Germline V CDR1 and CDR2: DFQATT, SNEGSKA (reference sequence). This CDR3 is 15 amino acids long. J gave up 3 bases and V 3 bases, and 8 bases lay outside the gene matches. DNA for the CDR3: TGCAGTGCTAGGAACGTAACTAGCGGGATCTACGAGCAGTACTTC. Translation gives CSARNVTSGIYEQYF.

The chain joins TRBV7-9 to TRBJ2-7; 9 nucleotides align to TRBD1. CDR3 size: 14 residues. Germline CDR1 and CDR2: SEHNR and FQNEAQ (reference sequence). Trimming took 6 bases from V and 5 from J; bases not matched to a gene: 8. For the CDR3, the DNA is TGTGCCAGCAGTTTACCGGGACAGGGCCACGAGCAGTACTTC. Translating it yields CASSLPGQGHEQYF.

In this sample, this clonotype turned up many times. The chain joins TRBV12-3 or TRBV12-4 to TRBJ2-7; weak D call: TRBD1 (6 bases). The CDR3 runs 15 residues. Trimming cost V 2 bases and J 3 bases, with 14 bases left between them. CDR3 sequence (DNA): TGTGCCAGCAGTTTAACAGGGACCCCCAACTACGAGCAGTACTTC. As protein: CASSLTGTPNYEQYF.

Only a few counts were recorded for this clonotype. This CDR3 reads CASSKGLRYGYTF. The DNA of the CDR3 is TGTGCCAGCAGCAAAGGGCTACGATATGGCTACACCTTC. The chain links TRBV2 to TRBJ1-2; no clear D gene. Germline V gene lookup returns CDR1 SNHLY and CDR2 FYNNEI. This CDR3 contains 13 residues. V lost 6 bases to trimming and J lost 5 bases, with 13 bases between them. Full variable domain (outside the CDR3, taken from reference TRBV2 and TRBJ1-2): EPEVTQTPSHQVTQMGQEVILRCVPISNHLYFYWYRQILGQKVEFLVSFYNNEISEKSEIFDDQFSVERPDGSNFTLKIRSTKLEDSAMYFCASSKGLRYGYTFGSGTRLTVV.

J is TRBJ2-1 and V is TRBV18; 7 nucleotides agree with TRBD2. The CDR3 totals 16 residues. Losses at the gene ends were 4 bases for V and 7 bases for J; bases not matched to a gene: 13. Germline values: CDR1 KGHSH, CDR2 LQKENI. This CDR3 reads CASSLSLAGELNEQFF. CDR3 bases: TGTGCCAGCTCACTCAGTCTTGCGGGAGAACTAAATGAGCAGTTCTTC.

V gene TRBV20-1 combines with J gene TRBJ2-7; 12 positions agree with TRBD2. CDR1 is DFQATT and CDR2 is SNEGSKA in the germline V gene (reference sequence). V dropped 6 bases and J dropped 3; count of bases not matched to a gene: 6. The CDR3 is 14 amino acids. Here the CDR3 DNA reads TGCAGTGCAATGACTAGCGGGAGCCTCTACGAGCAGTACTTC. This codes for CSAMTSGSLYEQYF.

At least ten counts were recorded for this clonotype. The rearrangement links TRBV10-3 to TRBJ2-1; 9 bases fit TRBD2. This CDR3 comprises 15 residues. In germline, CDR1 is ENHRY, CDR2 SYGVKD. The trim removed 4 bases at V and 6 bases at J, leaving 7 bases unmatched. The CDR3: CAISGLAGDLNEQFF. The CDR3 nucleotides are TGTGCCATCAGTGGGTTAGCGGGAGACCTCAATGAGCAGTTCTTC.

The chain combines TRBV13 with TRBJ2-1, with TRBD1 matching over 8 bases. From germline, CDR1 is PRHDT and CDR2 FYEKMQ (reference sequence). CDR3 size: 14 residues. The junction had 1 base not matched to a gene; V was cut back by 2 bases and J by 4 bases. CDR3 amino acids: CASSLRTGYNEQFF. As DNA, the CDR3 is TGTGCCAGCAGCTTACGGACAGGGTACAATGAGCAGTTCTTC.

The V gene is TRBV28, the J gene TRBJ2-7; weak D call: TRBD1 (6 bases). The CDR3 length is 15 residues. Germline lookup yields CDR1 MDHEN and CDR2 SYDVKM. V dropped 5 bases and J dropped 3 bases, with 17 bases sitting between them. The DNA of the CDR3 is TGTGCCAGCAGTGGCCAACAGGGAACGGGCTACGAGCAGTACTTC. Residues: CASSGQQGTGYEQYF. The full variable domain, completed using reference TRBV28 and TRBJ2-7, is DVKVTQSSRYLVKRTGEKVFLECVQDMDHENMFWYRQDPGLGLRLIYFSYDVKMKEKGDIPEGYSVSREKKERFSLILESASTNQTSMYLCASSGQQGTGYEQYFGPGTRLTVT.

V usage is TRBV4-1 and J usage is TRBJ2-5; TRBD2 matches at 11 bases. The CDR3 loop spans 16 amino acids. With V trimmed by 1 base and J by 5 bases, 6 bases remained unmatched. CDR1 MGHRA and CDR2 YSYEKL come from the germline V gene. In DNA form, the CDR3 reads TGCGCCAGCAGCCAAGCACTAGCGGGAGAGAGGGAGACCCAGTACTTC. Translated, it gives CASSQALAGERETQYF.

This chain joins TRBV29-1 and TRBJ2-3; 9 nucleotides match TRBD2. The CDR3 is made up of 12 amino acids. The germline CDR1 and CDR2 sequences are SQVTM and ANQGSEA. V trimming: 7 bases; J trimming: 4 bases; junction bases outside the gene matches: 3. CDR3 region: CSAGTSPDTQYF. CDR3 coding DNA: TGCAGCGCCGGGACTAGCCCAGATACGCAGTATTTT.

The J gene is TRBJ2-7, the V gene TRBV20-1, with a tentative D call TRBD2 (5 bases). CDR3 length: 13 amino acids. The V and J ends lost 4 bases and 3 bases respectively, with 13 bases between them. Germline CDR1 is DFQATT and CDR2 is SNEGSKA (reference sequence). The CDR3 sequence is CSAKSGSHYEQYF. As DNA, the CDR3 is TGCAGTGCTAAGTCGGGGAGTCACTACGAGCAGTACTTC.

This clonotype was seen a handful of times. The chain links TRBV20-1 to TRBJ2-5, with 9 positions matching TRBD2. Per the germline V gene, CDR1 is DFQATT and CDR2 is SNEGSKA (reference sequence). V was pared by 6 bases and J by 5 bases, with 7 bases of the junction left unmatched. The CDR3 has 13 amino acids. This CDR3 reads CSAPAGGRETQYF. The CDR3 DNA reads TGCAGTGCGCCAGCGGGAGGAAGGGAGACCCAGTACTTC.

The rearrangement uses TRBV25-1 and TRBJ1-4; 10 bases are a match to TRBD1. The J segment lost 7 bases and the V segment lost 1 base, leaving 3 bases of the junction unmatched. The CDR3 extends over 15 amino acids. Germline V gene data show CDR1 as MGHDK and CDR2 as SYGVNS. In nucleotides, the CDR3 is TGTGCCAGCAGTGAATGGGACAGGGGAGGTGAAAAACTGTTTTTT. It translates to CASSEWDRGGEKLFF. Full variable domain (missing parts from reference TRBV25-1 and TRBJ1-4): EADIYQTPRYLVIGTGKKITLECSQTMGHDKMYWYQQDPGMELHLIHYSYGVNSTEKGDLSSESTVSRIRTEHFPLTLESARPSHTSQYLCASSEWDRGGEKLFFGSGTQLSVL.

The chain is built from TRBV29-1 and TRBJ2-5; D not certain. The CDR3 spans 13 residues. Trimming removed 7 bases at V and 2 bases at J, with 14 bases between. Germline V CDR1 and CDR2: SQVTM, ANQGSEA. The CDR3 loop reads CSASRAAQETQYF. The CDR3 DNA reads TGCAGCGCCTCTCGGGCAGCTCAAGAGACCCAGTACTTC.

This rearrangement joins TRBV7-9 to TRBJ1-1; 7 positions agree with TRBD1. Germline V CDR1 and CDR2: SEHNR, FQNEAQ (reference sequence). The J segment lost 5 bases and the V segment lost 0 bases, leaving 6 bases of the junction unmatched. This CDR3 has 15 residues. The chain's CDR3 is CASSLAMGQQTEAFF. The CDR3 DNA is TGTGCCAGCAGCTTAGCGATGGGACAGCAAACTGAAGCTTTCTTT. The full variable domain, with the rest looked up from reference TRBV7-9 and TRBJ1-1, is DTGVSQNPRHKITKRGQNVTFRCDPISEHNRLYWYRQTLGQGPEFLTYFQNEAQLEKSRLLSDRFSAERPKGSFSTLEIQRTEQGDSAMYLCASSLAMGQQTEAFFGQGTRLTVV.

The chain links TRBV6-5 to TRBJ2-3; D possibly corresponds to TRBD2 (6 bases). The CDR3 length is 15 residues. The germline V gene has CDR1 MNHEY and CDR2 SVGAGI. V lost 0 bases to trimming and J lost 2 bases, with 9 bases between them. The chain's CDR3 is CASSYSTSPTDTQYF. The DNA of the CDR3 is TGTGCCAGCAGTTACTCGACTAGTCCCACAGATACGCAGTATTTT.

The J gene is TRBJ2-3, the V gene TRBV27; D gene ambiguous. The CDR3 runs to 14 residues. V was clipped by 3 bases and J by 5 bases, with 12 bases between them. From germline, CDR1 is MNHEY and CDR2 SMNVEV (reference sequence). The CDR3 spells CASSFGGQQDTQYF. The CDR3 nucleotides read TGTGCCAGCAGTTTTGGCGGCCAGCAAGATACGCAGTATTTT.

The chain combines TRBV5-1 with TRBJ2-7, with D possibly matching TRBD2 (6 bases). Trimming stripped 0 bases from V and 2 bases from J, with 15 bases between. Germline V lookup: CDR1 SGHRS, CDR2 YFSETQ. This CDR3 is built from 16 residues. The CDR3 DNA reads TGCGCCAGCAGCTTGGTTCCAGCGGGTATCCCCTACGAGCAGTACTTC. Encoded protein: CASSLVPAGIPYEQYF. Full variable domain (rest looked up from reference TRBV5-1 and TRBJ2-7): KAGVTQTPRYLIKTRGQQVTLSCSPISGHRSVSWYQQTPGQGLQFLFEYFSETQRNKGNFPGRFSGRQFSNSRSEMNVSTLELGDSALYLCASSLVPAGIPYEQYFGPGTRLTVT.

In its sample, this clonotype was seen many times. V usage is TRBV5-1 and J usage is TRBJ1-4; D is undetermined. The CDR3 runs 16 residues. The germline gives CDR1 SGHRS, CDR2 YFSETQ. Trimming left V 4 bases short and J 4 bases short, with 17 bases between. Here the CDR3 reads CASSIRAQHDNEKLFF. The CDR3 DNA is TGCGCCAGCAGCATACGGGCCCAGCACGATAATGAAAAACTGTTTTTT.

This sequence joins TRBV11-2 and TRBJ2-1; 9 nucleotides agree with TRBD2. The germline gives CDR1 SGHAT, CDR2 FQNNGV. The CDR3 loop spans 16 amino acids. The trim removed 8 bases at V and 8 bases at J, leaving 16 bases unmatched. CDR3 region: CASRAGGAGGVYEQFF. The CDR3 DNA sequence: TGTGCCAGCCGCGCGGGGGGAGCGGGGGGTGTCTATGAGCAGTTCTTC.

Details on this clonotype: Relative to the germline gene, one junction end is altered; a read error may explain this. The rearrangement uses TRBV7-7 and TRBJ2-3; 10 nucleotides agree with TRBD1. The V gene's germline CDR1 is SSHAT and CDR2 FNYEAQ (reference sequence). The CDR3 consists of 16 residues. CDR3 residues: CASSSPSGQGTDTQYF. The DNA for the CDR3 is TGTGCTAGCAGCTCACCCTCGGGACAGGGGACAGATACGCAGTATTTT.

With regard to this clonotype: Mismatch with germline at one junction end may stem from a read error. The V and J genes are TRBV18 and TRBJ1-1, with D hard to call. CDR3 size: 13 residues. CDR1 is KGHSH, CDR2 LQKENI, per germline. CDR3: CASTPVLTIEAFF. In nucleotides, the CDR3 is TGTGCCAGCACACCAGTCCTTACCATTGAAGCTTTCTTT.